The T cell receptor beta chain described here comes from a study of blood T cell repertoires in COVID-19 (dated by TCRdb to the early 2020s). Background on the whole study: Samples covering the acute and convalescent phases of COVID-19 were provided by collaborators in the United States, Italy and Spain. A freely available public database, intended as a resource for researchers studying the immune response to SARS-CoV-2, is where the repertoires were released. The samples were drawn from two sources: the first 160 participants of the ongoing ImmuneRACE study, and 1,200 or so subjects contributed by 6 global collaborators. Subjects who had been exposed to COVID-19, were actively infected with it, or had recovered from it provided the deeply sampled blood TCRbeta repertoires that made up the dataset. The material from the prospective study consisted of cDNA or gDNA derived from T cells, B-cell-depleted T cells, or PBMCs. Where available, HLA class I and class II types were taken from metadata supplied by the sample provider and were not determined by assay-based typing. Sample metadata almost always included a de-identified subject ID, COVID-19 status, age in years and sex.

TCRbeta CDR3 regions were amplified from genomic DNA using the immunoSEQ Assay, a bias-controlled multiplex PCR. The authors' analysis ran thus. Nucleated cell counts per sample were estimated from amplification of reference gene primers within the assay. To quantify the absolute abundance of each unique TCRbeta CDR3 rearrangement, sequence reads were collapsed and filtered. For each sample, productive Simpson clonality was calculated as the square root of Simpson's diversity index across productive rearrangements. What TCRdb holds here is the immuneACCESS table cut down to in-frame rearrangements. Part of the clones is not present; checked against another copy, under half of the missing clones reflect an unresolved V gene, and the others are unexplained. V and J calls plus clone size are reproduced from that table; the DNA served to infer D and trimming. The sample table holds about 48,000 clones, of which roughly nine tenths were seen once. Of the sample, 5% to 5.5% falls within the top ten clones.

The collaborating institutions used their own protocols to collect whole blood in K2EDTA tubes. For TCRbeta analysis, collaborators shipped samples in one of three forms: frozen whole blood, isolated PBMCs, or DNA extracted from either of those sample types. A remark on this clone: Its antigen is still unknown. Qualities for individual bases were not recorded, and no much larger clone is one base off.

The full study reports these points: The amount of clinical and demographic metadata varied by source and participant and was provided uncurated.

Material: peripheral blood. The source is a man in his 70s with acute or convalescent COVID-19.

The CDR3 region: CASSPMFGEETQYF. The nucleotide sequence is given as TGTGCCAGCAGCCCAATGTTCGGGGAAGAGACCCAGTACTTC. The receptor chain draws on TRBV3-1 (or the pseudogene TRBV3-2) and TRBJ2-5; perhaps TRBD2 is the D gene, with 5 bases matching. Taken from the germline V gene (reference sequence), the CDR1 and CDR2 loops are LGHDT and YNNKEL. V and J lose 4 bases and 3 bases, and a span of 12 bases separates them. The CDR3 starts with the cysteine, ends with the phenylalanine, and has 14 residues. Of the read, only the CDR3 DNA is kept; its 42 bases are in frame from base 1.